A single sample gave rise to the 10 T cell receptor beta chains below, sequenced in a study of graft-versus-host responses after intestinal transplantation. Using immunoSEQ multiplex PCR, the repertoire was profiled, and TCRdb retains in-frame clones only, with some absent. Of 85,000 to 100,000 clones in the sample, approximately 90% were seen once. No antigen is known for these receptors. The sequenced sample was unstimulated CD4+ T cells sorted from spleen or lymph node cells, obtained before intestinal transplant. The origin of the receptors is a human donor who received an intestinal transplant.

The rearrangement links TRBV2 to TRBJ2-5, with TRBD2 matching 9 bases. Per the germline V gene, CDR1 is SNHLY and CDR2 is FYNNEI. This CDR3 spans 14 amino acids. V was pared by 6 bases and J by 2 bases, with 4 bases of the junction left unmatched. The CDR3 reads CASRMGLAQETQYF. As DNA, the CDR3 is TGTGCCAGCAGAATGGGACTAGCACAAGAGACCCAGTACTTC.

The chain recombines TRBV6-1 with TRBJ1-1, with no clear D. V lost 8 bases to trimming and J lost 2 bases, with 12 bases between them. CDR3 size: 13 residues. Germline loops: CDR1 MNHNS, CDR2 SASEGT. The CDR3, as DNA: TGTGCCAGCCGAGTACAGTCCAACACTGAAGCTTTCTTT. It codes for CASRVQSNTEAFF.

CDR3 region: CSVSLTGFYGYTF. The CDR3, as DNA: TGCAGCGTTTCCTTGACAGGGTTTTATGGCTACACCTTC. The chain combines TRBV29-1 with TRBJ1-2, with TRBD1 identical over 7 bases. In germline, CDR1 is SQVTM, CDR2 ANQGSEA. V lost 5 bases and J lost 5; bases outside the gene matches: 8. The CDR3 length is 13 residues.

Only one count was recorded for this clone. The rearrangement uses TRBV2 and TRBJ2-5, with 12 bases lining up with TRBD1. V shed 6 bases and J 11 bases; nucleotides not matched to a gene: 16. Looked up from germline, CDR1 is SNHLY and CDR2 is FYNNEI. This CDR3 spans 16 amino acids. CDR3 amino acids: CASSGNPGQGAREQYF. The CDR3 DNA reads as TGTGCCAGCAGCGGTAACCCGGGACAGGGGGCTCGGGAGCAGTACTTC.

The V and J genes are TRBV11-3 and TRBJ1-6; TRBD1 is a possible D gene (5 bases). The CDR3 contains 15 residues. Trimming took 4 bases from V and 2 from J, leaving 9 bases between them. Per the germline V gene, CDR1 is SGHNT and CDR2 is YENEEA. The CDR3: CASSSGHAYNSPLHF. The CDR3 bases are TGTGCCAGCAGCTCCGGACATGCCTATAATTCACCCCTCCACTTT.

The chain couples TRBV7-2 to TRBJ2-5, with D perhaps TRBD1 (5 bases). The CDR3 has 12 residues. Germline assignment: CDR1 SGHTA and CDR2 FQGNSA. V dropped 2 bases and J dropped 4 bases, with 5 bases sitting between them. The CDR3 DNA follows: TGTGCCAGCAGCTTACAGGGAGAGACCCAGTACTTC. This gives the protein CASSLQGETQYF.

The chain recombines TRBV27 with TRBJ1-3; TRBD1 agrees at 8 bases. The CDR3 is 14 residues long. CDR1 and CDR2 from the germline V gene are MNHEY and SMNVEV (reference sequence). V trimming: 6 bases; J trimming: 1 base; junction bases outside the gene matches: 2. In nucleotides, the CDR3 is TGTGCCAGCAGGAGACAGGGGTCTGGAAACACCATATATTTT. This encodes CASRRQGSGNTIYF.

In DNA form, the CDR3 reads TGTGCCAGCAGCATTAAGACTAGCGTTTACCCCTCCTACAATGAGCAGTTCTTC. Its protein is CASSIKTSVYPSYNEQFF. The chain recombines TRBV11-2 with TRBJ2-1, with 8 bases identical to TRBD2. This CDR3 region has 18 residues. Germline V gene lookup returns CDR1 SGHAT and CDR2 FQNNGV. The J segment lost 0 bases and the V segment lost 5 bases, leaving 12 bases of the junction unmatched.

The V call is TRBV6-1, the J call TRBJ1-5, with D possibly matching TRBD1 (6 bases). Germline V gene data show CDR1 as MNHNS and CDR2 as SASEGT. V lost 1 base to trimming and J lost 6 bases, with 13 bases between them. The CDR3 consists of 15 residues. The CDR3 nucleotides read TGTGCCAGCAGTGAAGGTTTGAGGGGGGGTCAGCCCCAGCATTTT. Its protein product is CASSEGLRGGQPQHF.

V usage is TRBV29-1 and J usage is TRBJ2-7; D perhaps matches TRBD1 (6 bases). Germline-derived CDR1 and CDR2 are SQVTM and ANQGSEA. This CDR3 has 14 residues. V was cut by 7 bases and J by 5 bases, with 21 bases left in between. Here the CDR3 DNA reads TGCAGCGCGCGATCATCGGGACACTTTAACGAGCAGTACTTC. As protein: CSARSSGHFNEQYF.